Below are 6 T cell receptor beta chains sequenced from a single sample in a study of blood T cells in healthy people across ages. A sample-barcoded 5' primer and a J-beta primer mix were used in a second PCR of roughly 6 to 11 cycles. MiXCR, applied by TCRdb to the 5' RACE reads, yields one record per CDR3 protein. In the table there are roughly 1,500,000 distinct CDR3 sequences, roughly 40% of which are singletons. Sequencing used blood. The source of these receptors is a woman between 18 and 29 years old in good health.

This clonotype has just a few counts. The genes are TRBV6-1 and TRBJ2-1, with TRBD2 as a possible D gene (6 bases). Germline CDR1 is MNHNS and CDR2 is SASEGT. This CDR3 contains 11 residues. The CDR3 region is CSGAGNNEQFF. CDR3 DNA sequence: TGTTCCGGGGCGGGAAACAATGAGCAGTTCTTC.

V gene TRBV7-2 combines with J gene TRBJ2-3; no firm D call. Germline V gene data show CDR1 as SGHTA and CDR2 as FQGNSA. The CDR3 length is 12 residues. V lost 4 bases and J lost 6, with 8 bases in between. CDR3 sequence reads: CASSSDADTQYF. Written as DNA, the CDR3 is TGTGCCAGCAGCTCTGATGCGGATACGCAGTATTTT. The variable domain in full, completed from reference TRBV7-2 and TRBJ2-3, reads GAGVSQSPSNKVTEKGKDVELRCDPISGHTALYWYRQSLGQGLEFLIYFQGNSAPDKSGLPSDRFSAERTGGSVSTLTIQRTQQEDSAVYLCASSSDADTQYFGPGTRLTVL.

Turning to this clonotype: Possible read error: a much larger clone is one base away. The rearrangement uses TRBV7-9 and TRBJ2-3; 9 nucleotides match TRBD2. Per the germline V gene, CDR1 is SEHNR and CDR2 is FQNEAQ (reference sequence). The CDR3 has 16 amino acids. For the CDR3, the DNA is TGTGCCTGCAGCCTTGAACTAGCGGGCTGGGGAAATACGCAGTATTTT. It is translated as CACSLELAGWGNTQYF. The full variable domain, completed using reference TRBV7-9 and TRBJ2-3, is DTGVSQNPRHKITKRGQNVTFRCDPISEHNRLYWYRQTLGQGPEFLTYFQNEAQLEKSRLLSDRFSAERPKGSFSTLEIQRTEQGDSAMYLCACSLELAGWGNTQYFGPGTRLTVL.

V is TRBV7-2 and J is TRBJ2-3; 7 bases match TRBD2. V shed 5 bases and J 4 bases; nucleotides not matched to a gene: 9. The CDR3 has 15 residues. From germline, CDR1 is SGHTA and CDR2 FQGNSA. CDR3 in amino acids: CASSPERGGADTQYF. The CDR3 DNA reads TGTGCCAGCAGCCCCGAGCGGGGAGGTGCAGATACGCAGTATTTT.

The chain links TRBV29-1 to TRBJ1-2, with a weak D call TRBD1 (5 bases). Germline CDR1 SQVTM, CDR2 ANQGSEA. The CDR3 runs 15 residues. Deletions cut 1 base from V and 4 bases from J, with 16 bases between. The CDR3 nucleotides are TGCAGCGTTGAAGGTGCAGGGTTCACTTTCTATGGCTACACCTTC. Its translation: CSVEGAGFTFYGYTF.

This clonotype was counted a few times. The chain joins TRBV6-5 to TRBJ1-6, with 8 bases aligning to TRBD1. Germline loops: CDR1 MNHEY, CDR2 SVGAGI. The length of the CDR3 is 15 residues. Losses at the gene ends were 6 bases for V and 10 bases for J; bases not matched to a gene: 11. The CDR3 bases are TGTGCCAGCAGACGGAAGACAGGGGTTAGGTCACCCCTCCACTTT. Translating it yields CASRRKTGVRSPLHF.